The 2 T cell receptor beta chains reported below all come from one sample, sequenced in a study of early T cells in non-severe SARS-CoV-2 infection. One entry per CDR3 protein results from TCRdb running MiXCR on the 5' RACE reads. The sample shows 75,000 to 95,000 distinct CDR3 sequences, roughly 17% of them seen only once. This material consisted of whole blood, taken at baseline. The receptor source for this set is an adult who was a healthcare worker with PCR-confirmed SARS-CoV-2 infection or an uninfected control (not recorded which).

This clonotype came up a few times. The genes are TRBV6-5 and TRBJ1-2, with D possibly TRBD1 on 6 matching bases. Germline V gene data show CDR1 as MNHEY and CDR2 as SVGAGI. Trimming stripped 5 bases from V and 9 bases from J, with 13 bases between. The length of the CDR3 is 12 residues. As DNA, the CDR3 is TGTGCCAGCAGTCGTACACGGGACAGCTACACCTTC. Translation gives CASSRTRDSYTF.

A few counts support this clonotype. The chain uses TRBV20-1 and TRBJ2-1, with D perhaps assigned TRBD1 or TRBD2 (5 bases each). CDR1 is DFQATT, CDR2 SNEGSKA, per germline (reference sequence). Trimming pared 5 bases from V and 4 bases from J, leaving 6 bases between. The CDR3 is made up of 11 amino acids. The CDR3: CSAEGYNEQFF. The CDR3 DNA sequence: TGCAGTGCTGAGGGGTACAATGAGCAGTTCTTC.